Below are 19 T cell receptor beta chains sequenced from a single sample in a study of blood T cell repertoires in COVID-19. Repertoires were generated with immunoSEQ multiplex PCR, while TCRdb's copy carries only in-frame clones and drops some. This sample has 110,000 or so clones, with 70% to 90% found just once. The source material was peripheral blood. Receptors were obtained from a woman between 65 and 79 years old who had recovered from COVID-19.

The chain couples TRBV19 to TRBJ1-5, with 7 bases aligning to TRBD1. The junction had 10 bases not matched to a gene; V was cut back by 7 bases and J by 4 bases. Germline CDR1 and CDR2: LNHDA and SQIVND (reference sequence). The CDR3 loop spans 15 amino acids. The CDR3 nucleotides are TGTGCCAGTATGGAGACAGGGACCTATAATCAGCCCCAGCATTTT. As protein: CASMETGTYNQPQHF.

V usage is TRBV6-2 or TRBV6-3 and J usage is TRBJ2-7, with 14 bases identical to TRBD2. Germline lookup yields CDR1 MNHEY and CDR2 SVGEGT. V gave up 0 bases and J gave up 0 bases; unmatched junction bases: 4. The CDR3 spans 18 residues. CDR3 sequence reads: CASSYSGLAGESSYEQYF. As DNA, the CDR3 is TGTGCCAGCAGTTACTCGGGACTAGCGGGGGAGTCCTCCTACGAGCAGTACTTC.

The chain couples TRBV25-1 to TRBJ1-1; possibly TRBD1 for D (5 bases). CDR1 MGHDK and CDR2 SYGVNS come from the germline V gene. V was pared by 3 bases and J by 3 bases, with 14 bases between. This CDR3 region has 15 residues. CDR3 sequence (DNA): TGTGCCAGCAGTGACCCAGGGTTTGGGGACACTGAAGCTTTCTTT. Encoded protein: CASSDPGFGDTEAFF.

CDR3 coding DNA: TGCGCCAGCAGCCGACAGGGGGACGGCGGGGAGCTGTTTTTT. Residues: CASSRQGDGGELFF. This chain uses TRBV5-1 with TRBJ2-2; 9 nucleotides match TRBD1. The CDR3 sequence is 14 residues long. V gave up 4 bases and J gave up 7 bases; unmatched junction bases: 5. The germline CDR1 and CDR2 sequences are SGHRS and YFSETQ.

V usage is TRBV28 and J usage is TRBJ1-4, with TRBD1 matching 10 bases. This CDR3 contains 14 residues. In germline, CDR1 is MDHEN, CDR2 SYDVKM. V lost 5 bases, J lost 7 bases, and 4 bases stayed unmatched. The DNA of the CDR3 is TGTGCCAGCAGTGGGGACAGGGGTGGTGAAAAACTGTTTTTT. It translates to CASSGDRGGEKLFF.

The chain carries TRBV5-1 and TRBJ2-3; no definite D call. The germline CDR1 and CDR2 sequences are SGHRS and YFSETQ. The ends were cut back, 4 bases at V and 5 bases at J, with 8 bases in the middle. The CDR3 has 12 amino acids. The CDR3 DNA reads as TGCGCCAGCAGCCTCCCGGGAGATACGCAGTATTTT. This codes for CASSLPGDTQYF. Together with reference TRBV5-1 and TRBJ2-3, the CDR3 gives the full variable domain: KAGVTQTPRYLIKTRGQQVTLSCSPISGHRSVSWYQQTPGQGLQFLFEYFSETQRNKGNFPGRFSGRQFSNSRSEMNVSTLELGDSALYLCASSLPGDTQYFGPGTRLTVL.

V gene TRBV19 combines with J gene TRBJ1-4; 7 bases line up with TRBD1. V shed 6 bases and J 7 bases; nucleotides not matched to a gene: 11. CDR3 length equals 15 residues. CDR1 and CDR2 from the germline V gene are LNHDA and SQIVND (reference sequence). The CDR3 sequence is CASSPRQGLGEKLFF. The CDR3, as DNA: TGTGCCAGTAGCCCAAGACAGGGCCTCGGTGAAAAACTGTTTTTT.

The table lists this clone with a count of one. V usage is TRBV29-1 and J usage is TRBJ2-7, with 15 bases lining up with TRBD2. Trimming took 6 bases from V and 1 from J; bases not matched to a gene: 4. The CDR3 length is 15 residues. Germline V gene sequence: CDR1 SQVTM, CDR2 ANQGSEA. The CDR3 DNA is TGCAGCGTCGGACTAGCGGGAGGGCCGTCCTACGAGCAGTACTTC. Protein sequence: CSVGLAGGPSYEQYF.

The V and J genes are TRBV5-6 and TRBJ2-4; no clear D gene. V was pared by 2 bases and J by 0 bases, with 12 bases between. This CDR3 has 16 amino acids. Germline assignment: CDR1 SGHDT and CDR2 YYEEEE. The CDR3 loop reads CASSFRGALAKNIQYF. DNA of the CDR3: TGTGCCAGCAGCTTTAGAGGCGCCTTAGCCAAAAACATTCAGTACTTC.

The V and J genes are TRBV5-1 and TRBJ2-2; D is perhaps TRBD2 (6 bases). The germline V gene has CDR1 SGHRS and CDR2 YFSETQ. The CDR3 spans 15 residues. The ends were cut back, 0 bases at V and 6 bases at J, with 12 bases in the middle. In DNA, the CDR3 is TGCGCCAGCAGCTTGGGGCGGGGTTCTCCCGGGGAGCTGTTTTTT. Residues: CASSLGRGSPGELFF.

CDR3 nucleotide sequence: TGTGCCAGCAGCCAACATACAGGGGGCTCTTCACCCCTCCACTTT. It is translated as CASSQHTGGSSPLHF. The chain is built from TRBV14 and TRBJ1-6; TRBD1 matches 9 bases. The germline V gene has CDR1 SGHDN and CDR2 FVKESK. The CDR3 loop spans 15 amino acids. The ends lost 2 bases at V and 9 bases at J; junction bases unmatched: 5.

This chain connects TRBV18 to TRBJ2-2, with D possibly being TRBD2 (6 bases). The germline V gene encodes CDR1 KGHSH and CDR2 LQKENI. Trimming shortened V by 3 bases and J by 6 bases, and 11 bases separated the two germline ends. This CDR3 contains 14 residues. The DNA of the CDR3 is TGTGCCAGCTCACCTAGGAGGGTGGCCGGGGAGCTGTTTTTT. Protein sequence: CASSPRRVAGELFF.

This sequence joins TRBV18 and TRBJ1-4; 9 nucleotides line up with TRBD1. CDR1 is KGHSH, CDR2 LQKENI, per germline. V lost 4 bases, J lost 2 bases, and 5 bases stayed unmatched. The CDR3 is 16 amino acids. The CDR3 sequence is CASSQDRGGTNEKLFF. CDR3 in DNA: TGTGCCAGCTCACAGGACAGGGGTGGCACTAATGAAAAACTGTTTTTT.

Written as DNA, the CDR3 is TGTGCCAGCAGCCAACATGGACTAGCGGGGGGGGAGCAGTACTTC. It codes for CASSQHGLAGGEQYF. V usage is TRBV3-1 (or the pseudogene TRBV3-2) and J usage is TRBJ2-7; 15 bases match TRBD2. CDR3 length equals 15 residues. Germline CDR1 and CDR2: LGHDT and YNNKEL (reference sequence). V was clipped by 2 bases and J by 7 bases; unmatched bases: 3.

The V and J genes are TRBV30 and TRBJ2-7; D perhaps matches TRBD2 (5 bases). V lost 0 bases and J 2 bases, leaving 14 bases between the germline ends. This CDR3 contains 15 residues. Germline lookup yields CDR1 GTSNPN and CDR2 SVGIG (reference sequence). As DNA, the CDR3 is TGTGCCTGGAGTGTAAGGGTGCCGGGGACCTACGAGCAGTACTTC. Translation: CAWSVRVPGTYEQYF.

The rearrangement links TRBV5-6 to TRBJ1-5, with D maybe TRBD1 (5 bases). The V and J ends lost 4 bases and 4 bases respectively, with 12 bases between them. Germline V CDR1 and CDR2: SGHDT, YYEEEE. The CDR3 loop spans 14 amino acids. The CDR3 sequence is CASSAGLWNQPQHF. The CDR3 region has the DNA TGTGCCAGCAGCGCGGGACTTTGGAATCAGCCCCAGCATTTT. The entire variable domain, with the rest obtained from reference TRBV5-6 and TRBJ1-5, is as follows: DAGVTQSPTHLIKTRGQQVTLRCSPKSGHDTVSWYQQALGQGPQFIFQYYEEEERQRGNFPDRFSGHQFPNYSSELNVNALLLGDSALYLCASSAGLWNQPQHFGDGTRLSIL.

This clone showed up just a few times. The chain uses TRBV15 and TRBJ1-5, with D uncertain. Germline lookup yields CDR1 LNHNV and CDR2 YYDKDF (reference sequence). The CDR3 contains 16 residues. V lost 5 bases, J lost 0 bases, and 14 bases lay in between. Here the CDR3 DNA reads TGTGCCACCAGCCCTCGGGGAGGTTATAGCAATCAGCCCCAGCATTTT. Translation gives CATSPRGGYSNQPQHF.

The chain is built from TRBV20-1 and TRBJ2-3; D might be TRBD2 (5 bases). The V end lost 3 bases, the J end lost 0 bases, and 10 bases lay between the germline ends. The CDR3 is made up of 14 amino acids. Germline-derived CDR1 and CDR2 are DFQATT and SNEGSKA (reference sequence). The CDR3: CSASGRVSTDTQYF. DNA of the CDR3: TGCAGTGCTAGTGGGCGGGTTAGCACAGATACGCAGTATTTT.

In the case of this clone: The sample has other DNA sequences that encode this CDR3 too. This chain uses TRBV7-3 with TRBJ2-2, with 9 bases matching TRBD1. V was clipped by 5 bases and J by 4 bases; unmatched bases: 8. This CDR3 is 16 amino acids long. Germline CDR1 and CDR2: SGHTA and FQGTGA. CDR3 residues: CASSPPGQGSTGELFF. Here the CDR3 DNA reads TGTGCCAGCAGCCCCCCGGGACAGGGATCCACCGGGGAGCTGTTTTTT.